A single sample is the source of the 8 T cell receptor beta chains below, sequenced in a study of cytomegalovirus exposure and HLA in healthy donors. The assay was immunoSEQ multiplex PCR, and TCRdb's table has in-frame clones only and misses some. The profile shows roughly 150,000 clones, around 90% of them singletons. The sample taken for sequencing was PBMCs. The receptors shown here come from a woman aged 18-29 years in good health and CMV-seropositive.

This clone came up once. The chain carries TRBV7-3 and TRBJ2-1; D not resolved. V was cut by 0 bases and J by 6 bases, with 12 bases left in between. This CDR3 spans 15 amino acids. Germline-derived CDR1 and CDR2 are SGHTA and FQGTGA. CDR3 loop: CASSLTGSYGNEQFF. As DNA, the CDR3 is TGTGCCAGCAGCTTAACCGGTAGTTACGGCAATGAGCAGTTCTTC. The full variable domain, with the rest looked up from reference TRBV7-3 and TRBJ2-1, is GAGVSQTPSNKVTEKGKYVELRCDPISGHTALYWYRQSLGQGPEFLIYFQGTGAADDSGLPNDRFFAVRPEGSVSTLKIQRTERGDSAVYLCASSLTGSYGNEQFFGPGTRLTVL.

J is TRBJ2-1 and V is TRBV5-1; 11 nucleotides line up with TRBD2. Germline CDR1 reads SGHRS; CDR2 reads YFSETQ. This CDR3 has 15 amino acids. V lost 4 bases to trimming and J lost 8 bases; unmatched junction nucleotides: 8. DNA of the CDR3: TGCGCCAGCAGCATATTAGCGGGAGGGCCGTATGAGCAGTTCTTC. This encodes CASSILAGGPYEQFF.

This chain links TRBV27 with TRBJ1-1, with 10 nucleotides matching TRBD1. Unmatched junction bases numbered 4, after V lost 6 bases and J lost 0 bases. CDR3 length: 15 residues. Germline CDR1 and CDR2: MNHEY and SMNVEV (reference sequence). CDR3 residues: CASSPDRGLNTEAFF. CDR3 nucleotide sequence: TGTGCCAGCAGCCCAGACAGGGGGCTGAACACTGAAGCTTTCTTT.

The chain's CDR3 is CASSEEGLAGFEQFF. For the CDR3, the DNA is TGTGCCAGCAGTGAAGAGGGACTAGCGGGATTTGAGCAGTTCTTC. This sequence joins TRBV6-1 and TRBJ2-1, with 13 bases lining up with TRBD2. CDR1 and CDR2 from the germline V gene are MNHNS and SASEGT. V was pared by 1 base and J by 9 bases, with 3 bases of the junction left unmatched. This CDR3 is 15 amino acids long.

The V and J genes are TRBV5-1 and TRBJ2-7, with 8 bases aligning to TRBD2. V trimming: 1 base; J trimming: 1 base; junction bases outside the gene matches: 10. The V gene's germline CDR1 is SGHRS and CDR2 YFSETQ. The CDR3 has 17 amino acids. CDR3 residues: CASSLTQMTSESYEQYF. As DNA, the CDR3 is TGCGCCAGCAGCTTGACCCAGATGACTAGCGAATCCTACGAGCAGTACTTC.

This clone is a singleton in its sample. The CDR3 DNA follows: TGTGCCAGCAGCCCCCAACAGGGGGCCACAGATACGCAGTATTTT. Its protein is CASSPQQGATDTQYF. The chain employs TRBV9 and TRBJ2-3, with TRBD1 matching over 9 bases. CDR3 length: 15 residues. Germline V lookup: CDR1 SGDLS, CDR2 YYNGEE. Trimming took 4 bases from V and 2 from J; bases not matched to a gene: 5.

This rearrangement joins TRBV10-1 to TRBJ2-7, with 7 positions matching TRBD1. CDR1 WNHNN and CDR2 SYGVQD come from the germline V gene (reference sequence). Trimming removed 0 bases from V and 5 bases from J; junction bases left unmatched: 4. The CDR3 totals 14 residues. The CDR3 loop reads CASSESGRGNEQYF. Written as DNA, the CDR3 is TGCGCCAGCAGTGAGTCGGGCAGGGGGAACGAGCAGTACTTC.

The chain couples TRBV30 to TRBJ2-7; perhaps TRBD1 as D (7 bases). Trimming stripped 1 base from V and 4 bases from J, with 11 bases between. This CDR3 has 13 residues. The germline V gene encodes CDR1 GTSNPN and CDR2 SVGIG (reference sequence). The CDR3 sequence is CAWSEAGGYEQYF. DNA for the CDR3: TGTGCCTGGAGTGAGGCAGGGGGGTACGAGCAGTACTTC.